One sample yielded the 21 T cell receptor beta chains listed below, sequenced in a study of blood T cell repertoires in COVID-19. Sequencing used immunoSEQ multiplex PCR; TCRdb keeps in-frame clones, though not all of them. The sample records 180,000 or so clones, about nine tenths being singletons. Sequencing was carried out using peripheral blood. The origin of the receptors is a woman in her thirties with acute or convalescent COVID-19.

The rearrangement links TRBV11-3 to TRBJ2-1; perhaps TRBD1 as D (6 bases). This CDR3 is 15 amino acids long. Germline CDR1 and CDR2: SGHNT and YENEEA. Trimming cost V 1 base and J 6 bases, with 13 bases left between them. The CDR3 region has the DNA TGTGCCAGCAGCTTAGTCTATACAGGGCCCAATGAGCAGTTCTTC. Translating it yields CASSLVYTGPNEQFF.

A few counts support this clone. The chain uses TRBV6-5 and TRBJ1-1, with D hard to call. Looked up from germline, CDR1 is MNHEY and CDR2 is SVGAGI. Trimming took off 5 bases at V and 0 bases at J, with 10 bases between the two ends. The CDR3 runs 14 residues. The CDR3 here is CASSLHSVNTEAFF. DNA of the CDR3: TGTGCCAGCAGTCTACACAGTGTGAACACTGAAGCTTTCTTT.

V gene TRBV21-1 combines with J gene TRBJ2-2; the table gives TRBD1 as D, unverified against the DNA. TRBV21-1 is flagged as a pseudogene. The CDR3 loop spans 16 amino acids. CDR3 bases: TGTGCCAGCAGCAAACATGGGGCAGGAGTAACCGGGGAGCTGTTTTTT. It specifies CASSKHGAGVTGELFF.

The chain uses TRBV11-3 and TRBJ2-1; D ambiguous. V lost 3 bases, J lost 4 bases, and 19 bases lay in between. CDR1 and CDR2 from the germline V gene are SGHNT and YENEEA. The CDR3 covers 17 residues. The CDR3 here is CASSFFSGPGRYNEQFF. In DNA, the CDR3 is TGTGCCAGCAGCTTTTTCTCTGGTCCGGGTCGGTACAATGAGCAGTTCTTC.

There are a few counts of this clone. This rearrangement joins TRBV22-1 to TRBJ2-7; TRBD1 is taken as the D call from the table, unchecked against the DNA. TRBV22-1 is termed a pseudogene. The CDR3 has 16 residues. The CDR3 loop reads CPGSAHRDRFFHEQYF. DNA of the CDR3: TGTCCTGGGAGCGCACACCGGGACAGGTTTTTCCACGAGCAGTACTTC.

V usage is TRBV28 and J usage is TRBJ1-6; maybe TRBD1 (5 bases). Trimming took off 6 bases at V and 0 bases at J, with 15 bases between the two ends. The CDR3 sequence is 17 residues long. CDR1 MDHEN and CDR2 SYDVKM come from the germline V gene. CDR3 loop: CASRGDSPSSYNSPLHF. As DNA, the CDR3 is TGTGCCAGCAGGGGTGACAGCCCGAGCTCCTATAATTCACCCCTCCACTTT.

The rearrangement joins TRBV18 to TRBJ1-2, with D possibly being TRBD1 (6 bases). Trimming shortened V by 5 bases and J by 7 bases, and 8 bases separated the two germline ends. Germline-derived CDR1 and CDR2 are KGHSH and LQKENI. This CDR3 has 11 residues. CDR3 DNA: TGTGCCAGCTCAGTACAGGGTGGCTACACCTTC. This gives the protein CASSVQGGYTF.

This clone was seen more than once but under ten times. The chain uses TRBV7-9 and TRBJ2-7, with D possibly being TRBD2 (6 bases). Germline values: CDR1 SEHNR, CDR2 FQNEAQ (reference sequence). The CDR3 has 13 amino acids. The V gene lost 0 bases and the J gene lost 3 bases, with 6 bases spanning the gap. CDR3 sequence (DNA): TGTGCCAGCAGCTTAGCGGGGGGCTACGAGCAGTACTTC. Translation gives CASSLAGGYEQYF.

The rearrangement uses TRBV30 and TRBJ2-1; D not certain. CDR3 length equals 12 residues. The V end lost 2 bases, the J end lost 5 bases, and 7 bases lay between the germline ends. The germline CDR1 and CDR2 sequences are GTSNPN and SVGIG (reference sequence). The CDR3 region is CAWSLSNNEQFF. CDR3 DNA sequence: TGTGCCTGGAGTCTTTCTAACAATGAGCAGTTCTTC.

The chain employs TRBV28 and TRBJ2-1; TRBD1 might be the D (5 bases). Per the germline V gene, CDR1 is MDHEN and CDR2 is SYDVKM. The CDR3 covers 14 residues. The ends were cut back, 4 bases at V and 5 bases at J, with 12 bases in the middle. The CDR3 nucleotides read TGTGCCAGCAGTTCCCCTCCGGACAACAATGAGCAGTTCTTC. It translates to CASSSPPDNNEQFF.

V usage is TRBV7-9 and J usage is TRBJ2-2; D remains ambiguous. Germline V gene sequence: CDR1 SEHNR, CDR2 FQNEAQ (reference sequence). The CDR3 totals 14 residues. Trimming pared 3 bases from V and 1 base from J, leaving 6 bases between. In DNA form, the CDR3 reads TGTGCCAGCAGCTTCCCGGGGAACACCGGGGAGCTGTTTTTT. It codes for CASSFPGNTGELFF.

The CDR3 region has the DNA TGCAGTGCAACTTCAGATACGCAGTATTTT. Residues: CSATSDTQYF. This chain joins TRBV20-1 and TRBJ2-3; no definite D call. V gave up 6 bases and J gave up 4 bases, with 5 bases separating them. The CDR3 has 10 residues. The germline V gene encodes CDR1 DFQATT and CDR2 SNEGSKA (reference sequence).

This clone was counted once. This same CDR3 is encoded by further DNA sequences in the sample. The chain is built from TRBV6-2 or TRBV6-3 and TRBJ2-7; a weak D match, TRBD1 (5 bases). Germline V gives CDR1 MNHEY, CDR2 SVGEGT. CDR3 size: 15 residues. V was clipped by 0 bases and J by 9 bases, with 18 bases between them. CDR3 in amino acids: CASSYSLEPPTGQYF. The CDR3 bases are TGTGCCAGCAGTTACTCACTCGAGCCACCTACAGGGCAGTACTTC.

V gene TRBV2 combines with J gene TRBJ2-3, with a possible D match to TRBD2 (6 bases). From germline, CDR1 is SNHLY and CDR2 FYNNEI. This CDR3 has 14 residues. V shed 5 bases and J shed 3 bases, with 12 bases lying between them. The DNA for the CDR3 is TGTGCCAGCAGTCGGGGGACCACGACAGATACGCAGTATTTT. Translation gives CASSRGTTTDTQYF.

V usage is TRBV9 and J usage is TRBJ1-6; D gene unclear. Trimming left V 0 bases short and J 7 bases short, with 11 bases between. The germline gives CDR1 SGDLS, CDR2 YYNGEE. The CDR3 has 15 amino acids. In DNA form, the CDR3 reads TGTGCCAGCAGCGTAGGGTTACAGACCAATTCACCCCTCCACTTT. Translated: CASSVGLQTNSPLHF.

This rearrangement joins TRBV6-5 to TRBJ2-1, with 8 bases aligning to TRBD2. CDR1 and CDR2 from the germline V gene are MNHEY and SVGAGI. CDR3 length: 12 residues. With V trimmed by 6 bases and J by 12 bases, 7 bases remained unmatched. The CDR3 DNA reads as TGTGCCAGCAGCAAAGGACTAGCTAGGCAGTTCTTC. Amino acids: CASSKGLARQFF.

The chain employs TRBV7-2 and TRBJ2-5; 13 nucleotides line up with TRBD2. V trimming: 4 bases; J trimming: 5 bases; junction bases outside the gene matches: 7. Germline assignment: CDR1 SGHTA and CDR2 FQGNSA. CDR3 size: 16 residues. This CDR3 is CASSSRLAGGLETQYF. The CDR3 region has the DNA TGTGCCAGCAGCTCCCGACTAGCGGGAGGTCTTGAGACCCAGTACTTC.

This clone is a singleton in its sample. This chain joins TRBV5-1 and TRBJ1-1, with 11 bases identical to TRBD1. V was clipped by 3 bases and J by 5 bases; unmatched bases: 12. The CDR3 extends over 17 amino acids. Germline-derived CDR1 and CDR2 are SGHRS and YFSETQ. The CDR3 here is CASSWMEMGQGGTEAFF. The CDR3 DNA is TGCGCCAGCAGCTGGATGGAGATGGGACAGGGGGGAACTGAAGCTTTCTTT. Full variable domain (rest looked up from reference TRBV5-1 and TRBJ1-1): KAGVTQTPRYLIKTRGQQVTLSCSPISGHRSVSWYQQTPGQGLQFLFEYFSETQRNKGNFPGRFSGRQFSNSRSEMNVSTLELGDSALYLCASSWMEMGQGGTEAFFGQGTRLTVV.

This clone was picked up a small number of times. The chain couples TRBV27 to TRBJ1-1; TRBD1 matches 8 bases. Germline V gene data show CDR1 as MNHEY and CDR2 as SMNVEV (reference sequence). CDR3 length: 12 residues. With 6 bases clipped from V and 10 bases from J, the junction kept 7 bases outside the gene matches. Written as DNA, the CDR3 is TGTGCCAGCAGGGCAGGGGGCTCGGGAGCTTTCTTT. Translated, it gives CASRAGGSGAFF.

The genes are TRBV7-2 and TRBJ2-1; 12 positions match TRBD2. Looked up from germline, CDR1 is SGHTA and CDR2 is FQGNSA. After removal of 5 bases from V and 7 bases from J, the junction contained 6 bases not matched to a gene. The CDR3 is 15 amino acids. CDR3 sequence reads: CASSLKGTSGNEQFF. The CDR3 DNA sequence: TGTGCCAGCAGCCTCAAAGGGACTAGCGGGAATGAGCAGTTCTTC. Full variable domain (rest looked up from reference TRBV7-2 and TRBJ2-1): GAGVSQSPSNKVTEKGKDVELRCDPISGHTALYWYRQSLGQGLEFLIYFQGNSAPDKSGLPSDRFSAERTGGSVSTLTIQRTQQEDSAVYLCASSLKGTSGNEQFFGPGTRLTVL.

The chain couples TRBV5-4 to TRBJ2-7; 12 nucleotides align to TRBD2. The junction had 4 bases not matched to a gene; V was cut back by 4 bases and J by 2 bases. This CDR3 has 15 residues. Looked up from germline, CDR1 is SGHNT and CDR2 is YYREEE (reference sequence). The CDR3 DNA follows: TGTGCCAGCAGCACCTCTAGCGGGAGGGCCTACGAGCAGTACTTC. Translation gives CASSTSSGRAYEQYF. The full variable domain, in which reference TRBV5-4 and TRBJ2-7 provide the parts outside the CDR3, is ETGVTQSPTHLIKTRGQQVTLRCSSQSGHNTVSWYQQALGQGPQFIFQYYREEENGRGNFPPRFSGLQFPNYSSELNVNALELDDSALYLCASSTSSGRAYEQYFGPGTRLTVT.